Presented here are 10 T cell receptor beta chains from one specimen sequenced in a study of patients and donors after allogeneic stem cell transplantation. TCRdb re-called the RT-PCR reads with MiXCR, one entry per CDR3 protein. The sample has around 200,000 distinct CDR3 sequences; around two fifths are singletons. The sequenced material came from blood, either unsorted or a sorted T cell fraction (not recorded which). All receptors come from a human donor who was either an allogeneic HSCT recipient or a stem cell or donor lymphocyte infusion donor (not recorded which). It is not recorded whose cells these are; they may come from a transplant donor.

V gene TRBV6-2 or TRBV6-3 combines with J gene TRBJ2-1; 8 nucleotides match TRBD1. CDR1 and CDR2 from the germline V gene are MNHEY and SVGEGT. V lost 5 bases and J lost 10; bases outside the gene matches: 7. There are 13 residues in the CDR3. CDR3 in DNA: TGTGCCAGCAGTCTAGACAGGGGAGGAGAGCAGTTCTTC. It specifies CASSLDRGGEQFF.

This clonotype was counted only a few times. One end of the junction does not line up with germline, which may come from a read error. CDR3: CSSARGTEWTF. As DNA, the CDR3 is TGCAGCTCTGCGAGGGGGACAGAATGGACCTTC. The V call is TRBV29-1, the J call TRBJ2-5, with 7 bases lining up with TRBD1. The CDR3 is 11 amino acids. Germline V gene sequence: CDR1 SQVTM, CDR2 ANQGSEA. Drawing the rest from reference TRBV29-1 and TRBJ2-5, the complete variable domain is SAVISQKPSRDICQRGTSLTIQCQVDSQVTMMFWYRQQPGQSLTLIATANQGSEATYESGFVIDKFPISRPNLTFSTLTVSNMSPEDSSIYLCSSARGTEWTFGPGTRLLVL.

The chain couples TRBV12-3 or TRBV12-4 to TRBJ2-2; unclear D gene. V was shortened by 2 bases and J by 1 base, with 2 bases between the two germline ends. The CDR3 is 13 amino acids. As DNA, the CDR3 is TGTGCCAGCAGTTTAAGGAACACCGGGGAGCTGTTTTTT. As protein: CASSLRNTGELFF.

This clonotype was seen a single time. This chain uses TRBV9 with TRBJ2-1; perhaps D is TRBD1 or TRBD2 (6 bases each). Trimming pared 3 bases from V and 10 bases from J, leaving 17 bases between. The CDR3 is 14 amino acids. Germline CDR1 and CDR2: SGDLS and YYNGEE. The CDR3 region is CASSGQWGAREQFF. The DNA of the CDR3 is TGTGCCAGCAGCGGACAATGGGGGGCGAGGGAGCAGTTCTTC.

Many counts were recorded for this clonotype. The chain has TRBV29-1 and TRBJ1-1, with D perhaps TRBD1 (6 bases). CDR3 length: 11 residues. Trimming took off 2 bases at V and 10 bases at J, with 11 bases between the two ends. The germline V gene has CDR1 SQVTM and CDR2 ANQGSEA. CDR3 bases: TGCAGCGTTGAAAAAACAGGGATAGCTTTCTTT. Its translation is CSVEKTGIAFF.

The chain links TRBV28 to TRBJ1-5; unclear D gene. Germline CDR1 MDHEN, CDR2 SYDVKM. V lost 5 bases, J lost 11 bases, and 19 bases lay in between. The CDR3 extends over 14 amino acids. The CDR3 protein is CASSTHLSTEAQHF. CDR3 sequence (DNA): TGTGCCAGCAGTACTCACCTCTCAACGGAAGCCCAGCATTTT.

The count of this clonotype is one. CDR3 bases: TGTGCCAGCGGCCTCCGGGACAGTTATTATTCACCCCTCCACTTT. Protein product: CASGLRDSYYSPLHF. This chain connects TRBV27 to TRBJ1-6; TRBD1 aligns across 7 bases. The CDR3 covers 15 residues. J lost 8 bases, V lost 8 bases, and 12 bases had no gene match. Germline CDR1 is MNHEY and CDR2 is SMNVEV (reference sequence).

This clonotype was observed a handful of times. CDR3 region: CASSRRRLAEKLFF. In DNA form, the CDR3 reads TGTGCCAGCAGTCGGAGAAGGTTGGCTGAAAAACTGTTTTTT. The chain links TRBV11-2 to TRBJ1-4; D gene uncertain. The CDR3 loop spans 14 amino acids. V was clipped by 6 bases and J by 7 bases, with 15 bases between them. CDR1 and CDR2 (germline): SGHAT, FQNNGV.

The rearrangement joins TRBV7-2 to TRBJ2-3; D is ambiguous. Trimming shortened V by 1 base and J by 6 bases, and 11 bases separated the two germline ends. This CDR3 is built from 14 residues. Germline V gives CDR1 SGHTA, CDR2 FQGNSA. The CDR3 spells CASSLDSPADTQYF. CDR3 in DNA: TGTGCCAGCAGCTTAGACTCTCCCGCGGATACGCAGTATTTT.

The chain links TRBV20-1 to TRBJ2-5, with 8 bases that match TRBD1. The germline CDR1 and CDR2 sequences are DFQATT and SNEGSKA (reference sequence). The trim removed 6 bases at V and 1 base at J, leaving 4 bases unmatched. The CDR3 has 13 residues. CDR3 bases: TGCAGTGCAAGCGGACAGGGCCAAGAGACCCAGTACTTC. It translates to CSASGQGQETQYF.